One T cell receptor (beta chain) is described in this entry. In the original analysis: The authors estimated nucleated cell counts from reference gene primer amplification. Assay: immunoSEQ multiplex PCR; the TCRdb copy retains only in-frame clones and omits some. The V and J calls and clone size come from that table; D and trimming were worked out from the DNA. The sample has about 36,000 clones, around 80% seen once. The data originate from a study of blood T cell repertoires in COVID-19. The wider study: The United States, Italy and Spain supplied acute and convalescent COVID-19 samples. T cells, B-cell-depleted T cells, or PBMCs provided the cDNA or gDNA that served as material.

The CDR3 runs 14 residues. Germline V gives CDR1 SEHNR, CDR2 FQNEAQ (reference sequence). Trimming left V 1 base short and J 1 base short, with 7 bases between. The origin of this receptor is a man aged 55 to 70 with acute or convalescent COVID-19. Specimen: peripheral blood. The chain uses TRBV7-9 and TRBJ1-1; D remains ambiguous. The CDR3 is CASSLGAGNTEAFF. CDR3 nucleotides: TGTGCCAGCAGCTTAGGGGCAGGGAACACTGAAGCTTTCTTT.